This entry lists 24 T cell receptor beta chains sequenced from one sample in a study of glioma-infiltrating T cells. The iRepertoire nested amplicon-rescue multiplex PCR amplified TCR alpha and beta CDR3s from RNA. TCRdb passed the multiplex PCR reads through MiXCR, listing each CDR3 protein once. The table has about 140,000 distinct CDR3 sequences, roughly two fifths seen once. The sequencing sample was made of glioma tissue, nonneoplastic brain tissue, or PBMCs (not recorded which). The source is a human donor with low-grade glioma or glioblastoma, undergoing nonglioma brain surgery, or in good health (not recorded which).

This clonotype was detected a few times. V and J are TRBV7-2 and TRBJ2-3, with 7 nucleotides matching TRBD1. The CDR3 has 15 residues. Germline trimming cut 1 base from V and 2 bases from J; bases unmatched to any gene: 3. The V gene's germline CDR1 is SGHTA and CDR2 FQGNSA. CDR3 nucleotide sequence: TGTGCCAGCAGCTTAGTAGGGGGCCCCACAGATACGCAGTATTTT. It specifies CASSLVGGPTDTQYF.

The chain joins TRBV6-2 or TRBV6-3 to TRBJ2-3; possible D gene TRBD2, 6 bases. Per the germline V gene, CDR1 is MNHEY and CDR2 is SVGEGT. There are 16 residues in the CDR3. V shed 2 bases and J shed 0 bases, with 12 bases lying between them. The CDR3 bases are TGTGCCAGCAGTTACGTGGACTATTCTAGCACAGATACGCAGTATTTT. Translated: CASSYVDYSSTDTQYF.

The genes are TRBV2 and TRBJ1-4; tentative D call: TRBD1 (6 bases). The germline V and J ends were trimmed by 6 bases and 9 bases, with 11 bases remaining between them. CDR3 length: 12 residues. Germline assignment: CDR1 SNHLY and CDR2 FYNNEI. CDR3 residues: CASSLQGQKLFF. CDR3 sequence (DNA): TGTGCCAGCAGCTTACAGGGTCAAAAACTGTTTTTT.

V usage is TRBV2 and J usage is TRBJ2-1, with D perhaps TRBD2 (5 bases). The germline V and J ends were trimmed by 8 bases and 5 bases, with 16 bases remaining between them. The CDR3 spans 14 residues. Germline CDR1 and CDR2: SNHLY and FYNNEI. CDR3 DNA: TGTGCCAGCGGTCCAGAGGGTAGTAACAATGAGCAGTTCTTC. Encoded protein: CASGPEGSNNEQFF.

The J gene is TRBJ2-7, the V gene TRBV7-2; 10 nucleotides match TRBD2. V shed 5 bases, J shed 2 bases, and the junction held 6 bases outside the gene matches. Germline lookup yields CDR1 SGHTA and CDR2 FQGNSA. The CDR3 runs to 15 residues. The chain's CDR3 is CASSPSSGGTYEQYF. In nucleotides, the CDR3 is TGTGCCAGCAGCCCATCTAGCGGGGGTACCTACGAGCAGTACTTC.

V is TRBV15 and J is TRBJ2-7; D remains unclear. The CDR3 has 13 amino acids. CDR1 and CDR2 from the germline V gene are LNHNV and YYDKDF (reference sequence). The V end lost 0 bases, the J end lost 3 bases, and 6 bases lay between the germline ends. DNA for the CDR3: TGTGCCACCAGCAGAGATGCGGACTACGAGCAGTACTTC. As protein: CATSRDADYEQYF.

In its sample, this clonotype was seen a few times. The rearrangement joins TRBV15 to TRBJ2-3; D is ambiguous. This CDR3 spans 14 amino acids. Germline-derived CDR1 and CDR2 are LNHNV and YYDKDF (reference sequence). V lost 7 bases and J lost 0, with 11 bases in between. The CDR3 region has the DNA TGTGCCACCACGCCTGCCTCTAGCACAGATACGCAGTATTTT. Protein sequence: CATTPASSTDTQYF.

The chain couples TRBV6-6 to TRBJ2-4; TRBD2 aligns across 8 bases. With V trimmed by 2 bases and J by 11 bases, 8 bases remained unmatched. CDR3 length equals 14 residues. Germline V lookup: CDR1 MNHNY, CDR2 SVGAGI (reference sequence). CDR3 residues: CASSYDREGNVQYF. The CDR3 DNA reads TGTGCCAGCAGTTACGACCGGGAGGGGAACGTTCAGTACTTC.

This clonotype was observed a handful of times. The rearrangement links TRBV28 to TRBJ1-4, with 7 bases identical to TRBD1. The germline V gene has CDR1 MDHEN and CDR2 SYDVKM. There are 14 residues in the CDR3. The J segment lost 6 bases and the V segment lost 6 bases, leaving 7 bases of the junction unmatched. The CDR3 nucleotides are TGTGCCAGCAGCTCGGGACAGCTCTATGAAAAACTGTTTTTT. Encoded protein: CASSSGQLYEKLFF.

This chain joins TRBV20-1 and TRBJ2-7; D is possibly TRBD1 (6 bases). Germline V gene sequence: CDR1 DFQATT, CDR2 SNEGSKA (reference sequence). This CDR3 is 13 amino acids long. V shed 5 bases and J shed 2 bases, with 13 bases lying between them. CDR3 bases: TGCAGTGCTTCGACAGGTAGGGCCTACGAGCAGTACTTC. Protein product: CSASTGRAYEQYF.

Turning to this clonotype: A read error is possible here, since a much larger clone lies one base away. The J gene is TRBJ1-5, the V gene TRBV7-2, with TRBD1 matching 7 bases. This CDR3 is 13 amino acids long. V lost 5 bases and J lost 5; bases outside the gene matches: 3. Looked up from germline, CDR1 is SGHTA and CDR2 is FQGNSA. DNA of the CDR3: TGTGCCAGCAGCGGACAGGACCATCAGCCCCAGCATTTT. Amino acid sequence: CASSGQDHQPQHF.

CDR3 amino acids: CATSDLVLGQFMSTEAFF. The CDR3 nucleotides read TGTGCCACCAGTGATTTAGTTTTGGGACAGTTCATGAGCACTGAAGCTTTCTTT. The rearrangement joins TRBV24-1 to TRBJ1-1, with 7 positions matching TRBD1. CDR3 size: 18 residues. V dropped 1 base and J dropped 4; count of bases not matched to a gene: 14. From germline, CDR1 is KGHDR and CDR2 SFDVKD.

The chain uses TRBV2 and TRBJ1-5; D is ambiguous. Germline CDR1 SNHLY, CDR2 FYNNEI. The CDR3 is 14 amino acids. Trimming stripped 2 bases from V and 1 base from J, with 6 bases between. CDR3 residues: CASSERVSNQPQHF. In DNA form, the CDR3 reads TGTGCCAGCAGTGAAAGGGTCAGCAATCAGCCCCAGCATTTT.

This clonotype was seen more than once but under ten times. This chain joins TRBV28 and TRBJ1-1; 10 bases fit TRBD1. The CDR3 extends over 15 amino acids. Germline values: CDR1 MDHEN, CDR2 SYDVKM. V was clipped by 4 bases and J by 5 bases; unmatched bases: 7. The CDR3 sequence is CASSSPDRGSTEAFF. The CDR3 DNA is TGTGCCAGCAGTTCGCCGGACAGGGGGTCGACTGAAGCTTTCTTT.

The CDR3 here is CATAPGARGDYTF. The CDR3 bases are TGTGCCACCGCTCCGGGCGCCCGGGGTGACTACACCTTC. The rearrangement uses TRBV6-2 or TRBV6-3 and TRBJ1-2; D is undetermined. The germline CDR1 and CDR2 sequences are MNHEY and SVGEGT. This CDR3 has 13 residues. V was trimmed by 10 bases and J by 10 bases, leaving 22 bases between them.

This sequence joins TRBV5-4 and TRBJ1-4; unclear D gene. The CDR3 has 16 amino acids. Trimming removed 3 bases from V and 0 bases from J, with 12 bases in between. The germline V gene encodes CDR1 SGHNT and CDR2 YYREEE (reference sequence). The CDR3: CASSSAADSTNEKLFF. The CDR3 DNA reads TGTGCCAGCAGCTCCGCAGCGGACTCAACTAATGAAAAACTGTTTTTT.

The V call is TRBV6-2 or TRBV6-3, the J call TRBJ2-5; TRBD1 aligns across 8 bases. Germline V gene sequence: CDR1 MNHEY, CDR2 SVGEGT. This CDR3 has 15 amino acids. J was trimmed by 5 bases and V by 3 bases; bases with no gene match: 8. The CDR3 spells CASSYGTGPLETQYF. DNA of the CDR3: TGTGCCAGCAGTTATGGGACAGGTCCGTTGGAGACCCAGTACTTC.

Only one count was recorded for this clonotype. The V call is TRBV11-2, the J call TRBJ2-3; no firm D call. Per the germline V gene, CDR1 is SGHAT and CDR2 is FQNNGV. V was pared by 3 bases and J by 0 bases, with 10 bases between. The CDR3 runs 15 residues. CDR3 DNA: TGTGCCAGCAGCTTTAGATTTAAGAGCACAGATACGCAGTATTTT. It yields the protein CASSFRFKSTDTQYF.

The chain combines TRBV6-2 or TRBV6-3 with TRBJ2-6, with 9 bases fitting TRBD1. J gave up 2 bases and V 6 bases, and 11 bases lay outside the gene matches. The CDR3 has 18 amino acids. Germline V gives CDR1 MNHEY, CDR2 SVGEGT. This chain's CDR3 is CASSRRPGTGTGANVLTF. The DNA of the CDR3 is TGTGCCAGCAGCCGCCGTCCCGGGACAGGGACTGGGGCCAACGTCCTGACTTTC.

This clonotype was recorded a few times. J is TRBJ2-7 and V is TRBV14; weak D call: TRBD2 (6 bases). The CDR3 spans 16 residues. The V gene's germline CDR1 is SGHDN and CDR2 FVKESK. V lost 0 bases and J 3 bases, leaving 15 bases between the germline ends. The CDR3 loop reads CASSQDISSRGYEQYF. The CDR3 region has the DNA TGTGCCAGCAGCCAAGATATCTCTTCGCGGGGCTACGAGCAGTACTTC.

This clonotype was counted between two and nine times. This chain links TRBV15 with TRBJ1-1, with D possibly being TRBD1 (6 bases). The CDR3 is made up of 16 amino acids. Germline assignment: CDR1 LNHNV and CDR2 YYDKDF (reference sequence). V lost 3 bases and J lost 0, with 14 bases in between. This CDR3 reads CATSRSKGVMNTEAFF. CDR3 nucleotide sequence: TGTGCCACCAGCAGGTCGAAGGGGGTAATGAACACTGAAGCTTTCTTT.

In this sample, this clonotype turned up a few times. The chain carries TRBV20-1 and TRBJ1-2; 7 nucleotides match TRBD1. Germline assignment: CDR1 DFQATT and CDR2 SNEGSKA (reference sequence). The V and J ends lost 5 bases and 0 bases, in that order; junction bases with no gene match: 9. This CDR3 is 15 amino acids long. Here the CDR3 DNA reads TGCAGTGCTCTAGTCCCAACAGGGGCTAACTATGGCTACACCTTC. Protein sequence: CSALVPTGANYGYTF.

The CDR3 region has the DNA TGTGCCATCAGTGAGTCGAGGGGGTACACAGATACGCAGTATTTT. It encodes CAISESRGYTDTQYF. The chain employs TRBV10-3 and TRBJ2-3; D is possibly TRBD1 (6 bases). The CDR3 covers 15 residues. Per germline, CDR1 ENHRY and CDR2 SYGVKD. Trimming pared 0 bases from V and 2 bases from J, leaving 9 bases between.

The genes are TRBV6-1 and TRBJ1-1; no clear D. The CDR3 has 15 amino acids. Germline V CDR1 and CDR2: MNHNS, SASEGT. V was cut by 6 bases and J by 2 bases, with 16 bases left in between. The CDR3 here is CASRLIPAVNTEAFF. The CDR3, as DNA: TGTGCCAGCAGACTTATTCCGGCTGTAAACACTGAAGCTTTCTTT.